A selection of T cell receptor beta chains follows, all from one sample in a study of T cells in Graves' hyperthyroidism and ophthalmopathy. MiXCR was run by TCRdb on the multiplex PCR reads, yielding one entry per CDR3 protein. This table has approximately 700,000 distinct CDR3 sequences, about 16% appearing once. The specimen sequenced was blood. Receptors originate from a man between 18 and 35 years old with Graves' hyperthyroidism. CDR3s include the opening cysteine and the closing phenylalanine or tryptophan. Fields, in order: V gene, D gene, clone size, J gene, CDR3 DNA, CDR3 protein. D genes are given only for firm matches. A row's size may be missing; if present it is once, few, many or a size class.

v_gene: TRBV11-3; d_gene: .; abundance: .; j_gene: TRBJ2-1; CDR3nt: TGTGCCAGCAACCTTCGGGGCGGGCGGCGCTCCTACAATGAGCAGTTCTTC; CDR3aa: CASNLRGGRRSYNEQFF
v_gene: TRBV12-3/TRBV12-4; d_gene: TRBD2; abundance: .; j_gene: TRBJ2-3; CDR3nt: TGTGCCAGCAGTTTTAGCGGGTTTCTGTCAGATACGCAGTATTTT; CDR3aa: CASSFSGFLSDTQYF
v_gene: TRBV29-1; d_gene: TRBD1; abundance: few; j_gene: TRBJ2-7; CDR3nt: TGCAGCGCCGGTACCGGGACAGGGAACGAGCAGTACTTC; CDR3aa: CSAGTGTGNEQYF
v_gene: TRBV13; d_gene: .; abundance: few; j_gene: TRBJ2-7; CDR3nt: TGTGCCAGCAGACCACTAGGGAATAGCTACGAGCAGTACTTC; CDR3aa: CASRPLGNSYEQYF
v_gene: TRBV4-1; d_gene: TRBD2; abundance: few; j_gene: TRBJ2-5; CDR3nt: TGCGCCAGCAGCCCCAGCGGGAGATTTGGGGAGACCCAGTACTTC; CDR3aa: CASSPSGRFGETQYF
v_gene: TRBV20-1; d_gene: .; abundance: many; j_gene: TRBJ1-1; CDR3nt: TGCAGTGCTAGAGGGGAGCTGGGGGCAAGGGCTGAAGCTTTCTTT; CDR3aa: CSARGELGARAEAFF
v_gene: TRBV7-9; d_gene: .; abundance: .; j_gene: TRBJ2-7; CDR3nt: TGTGCCAGCAGCTTAGGGCTATCCCCTCTCAACGAGCAGTACTTC; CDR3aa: CASSLGLSPLNEQYF
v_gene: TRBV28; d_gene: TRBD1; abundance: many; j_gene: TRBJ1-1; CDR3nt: TGTGCCAGCAGCAACGCAGAAACAGGGGGCGGTTGGACTGAAGCTTTCTTT; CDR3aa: CASSNAETGGGWTEAFF
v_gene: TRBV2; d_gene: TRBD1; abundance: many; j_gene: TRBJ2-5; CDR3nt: TGTGCCGGATTGGACAGGGACGAGACCCAGTACTTC; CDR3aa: CAGLDRDETQYF
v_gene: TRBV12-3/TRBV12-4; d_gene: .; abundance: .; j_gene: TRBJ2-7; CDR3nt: TGTGCCAGCAGTTTATTCGGACCTTACGAGCAGTACTTC; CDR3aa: CASSLFGPYEQYF
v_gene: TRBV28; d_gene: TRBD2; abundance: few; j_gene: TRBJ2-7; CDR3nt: TGTGCCAGCAGTCTGGGACTAGCGGGAGAAACGTACGAGCAGTACTTC; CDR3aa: CASSLGLAGETYEQYF
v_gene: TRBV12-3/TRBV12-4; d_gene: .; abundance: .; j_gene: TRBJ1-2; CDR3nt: TGTGCCAGCAGACAGACTCCCGGAGATGGCTACACCTTC; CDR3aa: CASRQTPGDGYTF
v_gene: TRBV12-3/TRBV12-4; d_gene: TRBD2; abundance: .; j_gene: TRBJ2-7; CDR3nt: TGTGCCAGCAGTTTCCGGACTAGGCCCTACGAGCAGTACTTC; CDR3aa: CASSFRTRPYEQYF
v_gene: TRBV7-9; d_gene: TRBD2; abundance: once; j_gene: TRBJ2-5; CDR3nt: TGCGCCAGCAGCCCGCTAATATACGATAGCGGGAGGCGGACCCAGTACTTC; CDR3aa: CASSPLIYDSGRRTQYF
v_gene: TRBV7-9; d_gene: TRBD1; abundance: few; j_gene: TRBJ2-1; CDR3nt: TGTGCCAGCAGCTCCCAGGGGGCGACCCCTTACAATGAGCAGTTCTTC; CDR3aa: CASSSQGATPYNEQFF
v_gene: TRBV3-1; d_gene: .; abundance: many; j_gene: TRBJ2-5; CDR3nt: TGTGCCAGCAGCCAAGTCGGCGGGGTGGGGACCCAGTACTTC; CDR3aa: CASSQVGGVGTQYF